This entry lists 23 T cell receptor beta chains sequenced from one sample in a study of PD-1 blockade in classical Hodgkin lymphoma. Every single patient, without exception, relapsed after autologous stem cell transplantation, and brentuximab vedotin exposure varied. Profiling relied on immunoSEQ multiplex PCR, and the TCRdb table lists in-frame clones only, not all of them. The sample holds tens of thousands of clones; around 90% are singletons and the top ten take less than 25%. Sequences were derived from peripheral blood mononuclear cells (PBMCs), sampled at baseline. These receptors originate from a human donor with classical Hodgkin lymphoma.

The rearrangement uses TRBV19 and TRBJ1-5, with D maybe TRBD1 (6 bases). V was shortened by 5 bases and J by 0 bases, with 11 bases between the two germline ends. This CDR3 spans 15 amino acids. Germline loops: CDR1 LNHDA, CDR2 SQIVND (reference sequence). CDR3: CASSQGYYSNQPQHF. CDR3 coding DNA: TGTGCCAGTAGTCAGGGGTACTATAGCAATCAGCCCCAGCATTTT.

CDR3 DNA sequence: TGTGCCAGCAGCTTGGCCGGACTAGCGGGAGGAGAGACCCAGTACTTC. It codes for CASSLAGLAGGETQYF. V gene TRBV5-6 combines with J gene TRBJ2-5, with 14 bases fitting TRBD2. The CDR3 sequence is 16 residues long. CDR1 and CDR2 (germline): SGHDT, YYEEEE. V shed 0 bases, J shed 4 bases, and the junction held 2 bases outside the gene matches. Complete variable domain (other parts from reference TRBV5-6 and TRBJ2-5): DAGVTQSPTHLIKTRGQQVTLRCSPKSGHDTVSWYQQALGQGPQFIFQYYEEEERQRGNFPDRFSGHQFPNYSSELNVNALLLGDSALYLCASSLAGLAGGETQYFGPGTRLLVL.

The V gene is TRBV7-9, the J gene TRBJ1-2; D unresolved. The CDR3 has 14 amino acids. The germline V gene encodes CDR1 SEHNR and CDR2 FQNEAQ (reference sequence). V was clipped by 1 base and J by 0 bases, with 6 bases between them. CDR3 DNA sequence: TGTGCCAGCAGCTTAGTACAGACTAACTATGGCTACACCTTC. This codes for CASSLVQTNYGYTF.

The chain has TRBV28 and TRBJ1-4; 9 bases align to TRBD1. Trimming removed 6 bases from V and 6 bases from J; junction bases left unmatched: 8. The CDR3 runs to 15 residues. From germline, CDR1 is MDHEN and CDR2 SYDVKM. The CDR3: CASRETTGGYEKLFF. Here the CDR3 DNA reads TGTGCCAGCAGGGAAACGACAGGGGGATATGAAAAACTGTTTTTT.

The chain is built from TRBV10-2 and TRBJ2-5; D might be TRBD1 or TRBD2, each matching 5 bases. The germline V and J ends were trimmed by 2 bases and 3 bases, with 13 bases remaining between them. CDR3 size: 15 residues. Germline values: CDR1 WSHSY, CDR2 SAAADI. CDR3 sequence (DNA): TGCGCCAGCAGTGAGGCGAGGGGATCTAAAGAGACCCAGTACTTC. This encodes CASSEARGSKETQYF.

This clone was picked up one time. This sequence joins TRBV19 and TRBJ2-7; possible D gene TRBD2, 6 bases. The CDR3 totals 14 residues. The germline V gene encodes CDR1 LNHDA and CDR2 SQIVND (reference sequence). Trimming pared 3 bases from V and 1 base from J, leaving 10 bases between. The CDR3 coding sequence is TGTGCCAGTAGTATCGGGACTCCGTCCTACGAGCAGTACTTC. It codes for CASSIGTPSYEQYF.

The gene calls are TRBV18 and TRBJ1-1; 7 nucleotides line up with TRBD1. V lost 4 bases and J lost 4; bases outside the gene matches: 3. Per germline, CDR1 KGHSH and CDR2 LQKENI. The CDR3 length is 13 residues. This chain's CDR3 is CASSLQGSTEAFF. The CDR3 DNA follows: TGTGCCAGCTCACTACAGGGGAGCACTGAAGCTTTCTTT.

The chain combines TRBV19 with TRBJ2-7; TRBD1 matches at 9 bases. CDR3 size: 16 residues. The V gene's germline CDR1 is LNHDA and CDR2 SQIVND (reference sequence). V shed 6 bases and J 1 base; nucleotides not matched to a gene: 10. CDR3 in DNA: TGTGCCAGTAGCCCCGCACAGGGGGCCAATTCCTACGAGCAGTACTTC. This gives the protein CASSPAQGANSYEQYF. The complete variable domain, with remaining parts taken from reference TRBV19 and TRBJ2-7, reads DGGITQSPKYLFRKEGQNVTLSCEQNLNHDAMYWYRQDPGQGLRLIYYSQIVNDFQKGDIAEGYSVSREKKESFPLTVTSAQKNPTAFYLCASSPAQGANSYEQYFGPGTRLTVT.

This clone has only a few counts. The V call is TRBV11-2, the J call TRBJ2-7, with D unresolved. V was pared by 5 bases and J by 0 bases, with 8 bases between. CDR1 is SGHAT and CDR2 is FQNNGV in the germline V gene. The CDR3 spans 13 residues. The CDR3 sequence: CASSPIGSYEQYF. CDR3 coding DNA: TGTGCCAGCAGCCCGATCGGCTCCTACGAGCAGTACTTC. The variable domain in full, with the rest retrieved from reference TRBV11-2 and TRBJ2-7, is EAGVAQSPRYKIIEKRQSVAFWCNPISGHATLYWYQQILGQGPKLLIQFQNNGVVDDSQLPKDRFSAERLKGVDSTLKIQPAKLEDSAVYLCASSPIGSYEQYFGPGTRLTVT.

CDR3 loop: CASSEGGARETQYF. DNA of the CDR3: TGTGCCAGCAGTGAAGGTGGCGCTCGGGAGACCCAGTACTTC. The chain uses TRBV6-1 and TRBJ2-5; D not resolved. There are 14 residues in the CDR3. Trimming removed 1 base from V and 5 bases from J, with 11 bases in between. The V gene's germline CDR1 is MNHNS and CDR2 SASEGT.

This clone was found once. Other DNA sequences in the same sample also yield this CDR3. This chain connects TRBV7-2 to TRBJ2-7; TRBD1 matches at 7 bases. This CDR3 is 14 amino acids long. V trimming: 1 base; J trimming: 3 bases; junction bases outside the gene matches: 3. Germline loops: CDR1 SGHTA, CDR2 FQGNSA. The CDR3 DNA follows: TGTGCCAGCAGCTTAGGAGGGGGCGGCTACGAGCAGTACTTC. Encoded protein: CASSLGGGGYEQYF.

V usage is TRBV7-9 and J usage is TRBJ2-7, with D possibly matching TRBD2 (5 bases). CDR3 length: 14 amino acids. V was clipped by 0 bases and J by 9 bases, with 15 bases between them. CDR1 is SEHNR, CDR2 FQNEAQ, per germline (reference sequence). The CDR3 protein is CASSLAGRDYSQYF. Here the CDR3 DNA reads TGTGCCAGCAGCTTAGCGGGGAGAGACTATTCGCAGTACTTC.

The CDR3 DNA follows: TGTGCCAGCTCACATGACAGAGCTAACTATGGCTACACCTTC. Translation gives CASSHDRANYGYTF. The chain joins TRBV18 to TRBJ1-2, with D possibly TRBD1 on 5 matching bases. This CDR3 is built from 14 residues. Looked up from germline, CDR1 is KGHSH and CDR2 is LQKENI. Trimming pared 4 bases from V and 0 bases from J, leaving 9 bases between.

The chain combines TRBV5-4 with TRBJ2-5, with D hard to call. The CDR3 sequence is 14 residues long. Per the germline V gene, CDR1 is SGHNT and CDR2 is YYREEE (reference sequence). V lost 4 bases and J lost 3, with 13 bases in between. CDR3 bases: TGTGCCAGCAGCCCCAGACTGCAAAAAGAGACCCAGTACTTC. Translated: CASSPRLQKETQYF.

This chain connects TRBV19 to TRBJ2-7; tentatively, D is TRBD1 (5 bases). Trimming removed 3 bases at V and 5 bases at J, with 14 bases between. The CDR3 is made up of 14 amino acids. The germline V gene has CDR1 LNHDA and CDR2 SQIVND (reference sequence). The CDR3 DNA reads as TGTGCCAGTAGTATCAGGGCCTCAACCCACGAGCAGTACTTC. Amino acids: CASSIRASTHEQYF.

This chain joins TRBV5-1 and TRBJ2-2; 7 bases fit TRBD2. J gave up 0 bases and V 6 bases, and 8 bases lay outside the gene matches. This CDR3 comprises 16 residues. Germline CDR1 and CDR2: SGHRS and YFSETQ. This chain's CDR3 is CASNFGGSTNTGELFF. The CDR3 DNA reads as TGCGCCAGCAATTTCGGGGGGTCCACGAACACCGGGGAGCTGTTTTTT.

The rearrangement links TRBV5-6 to TRBJ2-7; 8 bases are a match to TRBD1. Germline V gives CDR1 SGHDT, CDR2 YYEEEE. This CDR3 region has 13 residues. V lost 4 bases, J lost 5 bases, and 5 bases stayed unmatched. This chain's CDR3 is CASSPDRVHEQYF. The CDR3 DNA follows: TGTGCCAGCAGCCCGGACAGGGTACACGAGCAGTACTTC.

The chain combines TRBV4-2 with TRBJ2-7; no clear D. V lost 5 bases and J lost 1, with 12 bases in between. Per germline, CDR1 LGHNA and CDR2 YNFKEQ. The CDR3 runs to 14 residues. DNA of the CDR3: TGTGCCAGCAGCGCCACAGAAAATTCCTACGAGCAGTACTTC. As protein: CASSATENSYEQYF.

The V gene is TRBV19, the J gene TRBJ2-3; D is uncertain. This CDR3 has 15 amino acids. The germline CDR1 and CDR2 sequences are LNHDA and SQIVND (reference sequence). V lost 3 bases, J lost 3 bases, and 13 bases lay in between. CDR3: CASSIQGIGTDTQYF. CDR3 bases: TGTGCCAGTAGTATTCAAGGGATTGGGACAGATACGCAGTATTTT.

The genes are TRBV2 and TRBJ2-2; D ambiguous. Germline values: CDR1 SNHLY, CDR2 FYNNEI. The germline V and J ends were trimmed by 6 bases and 8 bases, with 13 bases remaining between them. CDR3 length: 13 residues. The CDR3 reads CASSLRNAGELFF. For the CDR3, the DNA is TGTGCCAGCAGCCTTCGCAACGCGGGGGAGCTGTTTTTT.

This clone occurred once. The chain combines TRBV5-6 with TRBJ2-3, with TRBD2 identical over 9 bases. Germline CDR1 SGHDT, CDR2 YYEEEE. The CDR3 covers 16 residues. Losses at the gene ends were 1 base for V and 9 bases for J; bases not matched to a gene: 12. CDR3: CASSLYRVSSGNTQYF. CDR3 coding DNA: TGTGCCAGCAGCTTGTACCGGGTGTCTAGCGGGAACACGCAGTATTTT.

The chain has TRBV7-9 and TRBJ1-2; D is unclear. Germline lookup yields CDR1 SEHNR and CDR2 FQNEAQ (reference sequence). The CDR3 extends over 14 amino acids. Trimming left V 3 bases short and J 4 bases short, with 12 bases between. CDR3 amino acids: CASSLAASSYGYTF. The CDR3 DNA reads TGTGCCAGCAGCTTGGCAGCCTCCTCCTATGGCTACACCTTC.

This chain connects TRBV29-1 to TRBJ2-3; no clear D. Germline V lookup: CDR1 SQVTM, CDR2 ANQGSEA. Trimming took off 4 bases at V and 6 bases at J, with 11 bases between the two ends. The CDR3 spans 12 residues. CDR3 nucleotide sequence: TGCAGCGTTGCCGGTAACGCGGATACGCAGTATTTT. Translation: CSVAGNADTQYF.